This passage covers 16 T cell receptor beta chains from one sample sequenced in a study of siplizumab effects on memory and regulatory T cells. TCRdb's copy holds only in-frame clones and misses some; the assay was immunoSEQ multiplex PCR. The sample lists about 100,000 clones, 85% to 95% occurring once. Material for sequencing was non-Treg CD4+ T cells sorted from blood. These receptors all stem from a human donor in good health.

Details on this clone: Other DNA sequences in this sample translate to the same CDR3. The chain carries TRBV19 and TRBJ1-1; no reliable D call. The germline gives CDR1 LNHDA, CDR2 SQIVND (reference sequence). The CDR3 loop spans 13 amino acids. The ends were cut back, 3 bases at V and 2 bases at J, with 7 bases in the middle. The DNA for the CDR3 is TGTGCCAGTAGTATGACTGAAAACACTGAAGCTTTCTTT. Amino acids: CASSMTENTEAFF. Looking up the rest from reference TRBV19 and TRBJ1-1 gives the full variable domain: DGGITQSPKYLFRKEGQNVTLSCEQNLNHDAMYWYRQDPGQGLRLIYYSQIVNDFQKGDIAEGYSVSREKKESFPLTVTSAQKNPTAFYLCASSMTENTEAFFGQGTRLTVV.

This CDR3 is CASSWGSAADAPDTQYF. The CDR3, as DNA: TGTGCCAGCAGCTGGGGTTCCGCAGCGGATGCACCGGATACGCAGTATTTT. The rearrangement links TRBV5-8 to TRBJ2-3; D possibly corresponds to TRBD2 (5 bases). CDR1 is SGHTS, CDR2 YDEGEE, per germline. Trimming shortened V by 3 bases and J by 6 bases, and 23 bases separated the two germline ends. The CDR3 runs to 17 residues.

A remark on this clone: The sample holds other DNA sequences that translate to the same CDR3. The J gene is TRBJ2-7, the V gene TRBV5-1, with 15 bases fitting TRBD2. With 0 bases clipped from V and 1 base from J, the junction kept 5 bases outside the gene matches. There are 18 residues in the CDR3. Germline V gene lookup returns CDR1 SGHRS and CDR2 YFSETQ. CDR3 sequence: CASSLATGLAGGSYEQYF. The CDR3 DNA sequence: TGCGCCAGCAGCTTGGCTACGGGACTAGCGGGAGGTTCCTACGAGCAGTACTTC.

The chain has TRBV5-6 and TRBJ1-1, with D uncertain. Deletions cut 0 bases from V and 4 bases from J, with 7 bases between. The CDR3 contains 13 residues. Per the germline V gene, CDR1 is SGHDT and CDR2 is YYEEEE. CDR3 loop: CASSLGSLTEAFF. The CDR3 region has the DNA TGTGCCAGCAGCTTGGGTAGCCTCACTGAAGCTTTCTTT.

This clone was seen just once. The genes are TRBV5-1 and TRBJ2-1; 8 bases are a match to TRBD2. After removal of 3 bases from V and 4 bases from J, the junction contained 9 bases not matched to a gene. Germline lookup yields CDR1 SGHRS and CDR2 YFSETQ. This CDR3 is 16 amino acids long. The chain's CDR3 is CASSSVRGGIYNEQFF. DNA of the CDR3: TGCGCCAGCAGCTCCGTTCGGGGGGGTATTTACAATGAGCAGTTCTTC.

The V call is TRBV10-2, the J call TRBJ2-5; 10 bases map to TRBD1. Germline V gene sequence: CDR1 WSHSY, CDR2 SAAADI. The CDR3 length is 16 residues. After removal of 6 bases from V and 5 bases from J, the junction contained 12 bases not matched to a gene. The CDR3 spells CASRARQGAFGETQYF. The CDR3 region has the DNA TGCGCCAGCAGGGCTAGACAGGGGGCTTTTGGGGAGACCCAGTACTTC.

CDR3 sequence reads: CASSYSGGRGEAFF. CDR3 nucleotides: TGTGCCAGCAGTTACTCTGGGGGGCGGGGTGAAGCTTTCTTT. The chain is built from TRBV6-5 and TRBJ1-1; TRBD1 is a possible D gene (6 bases). Trimming left V 0 bases short and J 7 bases short, with 12 bases between. Looked up from germline, CDR1 is MNHEY and CDR2 is SVGAGI. This CDR3 contains 14 residues.

This chain links TRBV5-5 with TRBJ2-5; no clear D gene. The CDR3 consists of 11 residues. Trimming shortened V by 6 bases and J by 5 bases, and 8 bases separated the two germline ends. CDR1 is SGHKS and CDR2 is YYEKEE in the germline V gene (reference sequence). The CDR3 is CASTLSETQYF. The CDR3 bases are TGTGCCAGCACGCTATCGGAGACCCAGTACTTC. Based on the CDR3 plus reference TRBV5-5 and TRBJ2-5, the full variable domain is DAGVTQSPTHLIKTRGQQVTLRCSPISGHKSVSWYQQVLGQGPQFIFQYYEKEERGRGNFPDRFSARQFPNYSSELNVNALLLGDSALYLCASTLSETQYFGPGTRLLVL.

The chain links TRBV6-1 to TRBJ1-1; 12 nucleotides agree with TRBD1. The V gene end was trimmed by 5 bases and the J gene end by 5 bases; junction bases not matched to a gene: 6. This CDR3 contains 15 residues. Germline lookup yields CDR1 MNHNS and CDR2 SASEGT. Here the CDR3 DNA reads TGTGCCAGCAGTCAAGGGACAGGGGGCGCGACTGAAGCTTTCTTT. This gives the protein CASSQGTGGATEAFF.

This chain links TRBV9 with TRBJ2-7; D is uncertain. The V gene's germline CDR1 is SGDLS and CDR2 YYNGEE. V shed 0 bases and J shed 0 bases, with 7 bases lying between them. The CDR3 is 14 amino acids. CDR3 nucleotide sequence: TGTGCCAGCAGCGTAGCTGACCACTCCTACGAGCAGTACTTC. Translation gives CASSVADHSYEQYF.

This sequence joins TRBV7-9 and TRBJ1-3; 7 nucleotides match TRBD1. The CDR3 extends over 16 amino acids. The V and J ends lost 11 bases and 0 bases, in that order; junction bases with no gene match: 13. The V gene's germline CDR1 is SEHNR and CDR2 FQNEAQ (reference sequence). This CDR3 reads CAGNRDRVSSGNTIYF. The CDR3 nucleotides are TGTGCCGGAAACCGGGACAGAGTATCCTCTGGAAACACCATATATTTT.

V and J are TRBV2 and TRBJ1-2, with 7 bases that match TRBD1. Per the germline V gene, CDR1 is SNHLY and CDR2 is FYNNEI. This CDR3 spans 15 amino acids. V dropped 6 bases and J dropped 5; count of bases not matched to a gene: 12. This CDR3 reads CASRDSPTGNYGYTF. The CDR3 coding sequence is TGTGCCAGCAGGGACTCCCCGACAGGGAATTATGGCTACACCTTC. The full variable domain, in which reference TRBV2 and TRBJ1-2 provide the parts outside the CDR3, is EPEVTQTPSHQVTQMGQEVILRCVPISNHLYFYWYRQILGQKVEFLVSFYNNEISEKSEIFDDQFSVERPDGSNFTLKIRSTKLEDSAMYFCASRDSPTGNYGYTFGSGTRLTVV.

The chain uses TRBV5-6 and TRBJ1-4; D ambiguous. Trimming left V 2 bases short and J 0 bases short, with 14 bases between. Germline assignment: CDR1 SGHDT and CDR2 YYEEEE. The CDR3 runs 17 residues. The CDR3 bases are TGTGCCAGCAGCTTAGCGATCCAGGATTCAACTAATGAAAAACTGTTTTTT. The encoded protein is CASSLAIQDSTNEKLFF.

This chain uses TRBV13 with TRBJ2-7; TRBD2 might be the D (6 bases). Germline CDR1 PRHDT, CDR2 FYEKMQ (reference sequence). The CDR3 length is 13 residues. The V end was cut by 8 bases, the J end by 0 bases, with 11 bases between. CDR3 sequence reads: CASGLSPSYEQYF. CDR3 bases: TGTGCCAGCGGACTATCTCCCTCCTACGAGCAGTACTTC.

The chain has TRBV19 and TRBJ2-5, with TRBD2 matching over 9 bases. V trimming: 4 bases; J trimming: 5 bases; junction bases outside the gene matches: 11. The V gene's germline CDR1 is LNHDA and CDR2 SQIVND (reference sequence). There are 16 residues in the CDR3. The CDR3 DNA reads TGTGCCAGTAGTACTCCCGGGACTAGCACGCGGGAGACCCAGTACTTC. As protein: CASSTPGTSTRETQYF.

The chain is built from TRBV2 and TRBJ1-5; TRBD1 matches at 8 bases. The CDR3 covers 14 residues. The V segment lost 4 bases and the J segment 7 bases; nucleotides outside the gene matches: 6. Germline V CDR1 and CDR2: SNHLY, FYNNEI. DNA for the CDR3: TGTGCCAGCAGTGCATCAGGGGGCTTACAGCCCCAGCATTTT. Protein: CASSASGGLQPQHF. The full variable domain, completed using reference TRBV2 and TRBJ1-5, is EPEVTQTPSHQVTQMGQEVILRCVPISNHLYFYWYRQILGQKVEFLVSFYNNEISEKSEIFDDQFSVERPDGSNFTLKIRSTKLEDSAMYFCASSASGGLQPQHFGDGTRLSIL.